The present T cell receptor beta chain was sequenced within a study of tumor-infiltrating lymphocytes in oesophageal squamous cell carcinoma. TCRdb analysed the PCR reads with MiXCR anew, one entry per CDR3 protein. Of approximately 20,000 distinct CDR3 sequences listed, roughly 40% are singletons. This clonotype was picked up many times. CDR3 size: 15 residues. J gave up 4 bases and V 0 bases, and 1 base lay outside the gene matches. Germline values: CDR1 SGHTA, CDR2 FQGNSA. The TCR sequence derives from a male donor with esophageal squamous cell carcinoma. Sequenced input: esophageal tumor tissue. The J gene is TRBJ2-5, the V gene TRBV7-2; 11 nucleotides match TRBD2. The CDR3 here is CASSLATSGGETQYF. The CDR3, as DNA: TGTGCCAGCAGCTTAGCAACTAGCGGGGGAGAGACCCAGTACTTC. Using reference TRBV7-2 and TRBJ2-5 for the parts outside the CDR3, the full variable domain is GAGVSQSPSNKVTEKGKDVELRCDPISGHTALYWYRQSLGQGLEFLIYFQGNSAPDKSGLPSDRFSAERTGGSVSTLTIQRTQQEDSAVYLCASSLATSGGETQYFGPGTRLLVL.